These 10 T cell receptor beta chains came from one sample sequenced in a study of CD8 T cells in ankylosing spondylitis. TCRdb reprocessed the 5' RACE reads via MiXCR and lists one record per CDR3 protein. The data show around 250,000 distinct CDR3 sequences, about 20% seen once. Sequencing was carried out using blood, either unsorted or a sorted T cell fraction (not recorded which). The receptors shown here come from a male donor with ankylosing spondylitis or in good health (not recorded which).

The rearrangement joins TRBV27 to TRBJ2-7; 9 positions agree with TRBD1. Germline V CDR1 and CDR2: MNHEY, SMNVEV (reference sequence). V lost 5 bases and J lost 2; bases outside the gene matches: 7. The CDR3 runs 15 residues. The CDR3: CASSLRTGETYEQYF. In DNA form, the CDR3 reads TGTGCCAGCAGTCTGAGGACAGGGGAAACCTACGAGCAGTACTTC.

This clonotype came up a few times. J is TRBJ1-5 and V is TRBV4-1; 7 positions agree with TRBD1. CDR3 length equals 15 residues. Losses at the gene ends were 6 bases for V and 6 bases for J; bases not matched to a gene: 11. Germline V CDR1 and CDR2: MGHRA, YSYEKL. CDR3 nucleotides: TGCGCCAGCAGACCAACATTGCAGGGGGGTCAGCCCCAGCATTTT. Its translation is CASRPTLQGGQPQHF.

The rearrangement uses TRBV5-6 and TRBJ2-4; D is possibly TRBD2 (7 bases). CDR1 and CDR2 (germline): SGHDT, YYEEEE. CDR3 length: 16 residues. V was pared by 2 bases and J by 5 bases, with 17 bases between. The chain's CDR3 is CASSFSLGGGENIQYF. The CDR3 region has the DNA TGTGCCAGCAGCTTCTCCCTCGGAGGGGGGGAAAACATTCAGTACTTC.

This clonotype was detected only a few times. Here the CDR3 reads CSARTGPYEQYF. The CDR3 DNA follows: TGCAGCGCTCGGACAGGGCCCTACGAGCAGTACTTC. The chain couples TRBV29-1 to TRBJ2-7; 8 bases fit TRBD1. V lost 7 bases and J lost 2; bases outside the gene matches: 4. CDR1 is SQVTM and CDR2 is ANQGSEA in the germline V gene. The CDR3 contains 12 residues.

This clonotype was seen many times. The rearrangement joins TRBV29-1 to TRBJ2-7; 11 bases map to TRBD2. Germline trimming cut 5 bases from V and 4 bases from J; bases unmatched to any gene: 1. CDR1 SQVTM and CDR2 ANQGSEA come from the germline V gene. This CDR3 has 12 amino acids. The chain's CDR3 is CSVLAGGYEQYF. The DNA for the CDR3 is TGCAGCGTTTTAGCGGGAGGGTACGAGCAGTACTTC.

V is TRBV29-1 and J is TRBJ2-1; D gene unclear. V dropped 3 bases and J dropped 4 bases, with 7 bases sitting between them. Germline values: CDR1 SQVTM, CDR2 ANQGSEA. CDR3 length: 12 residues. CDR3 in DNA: TGCAGCGTTGAGTCTAAATACAATGAGCAGTTCTTC. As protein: CSVESKYNEQFF.

This CDR3 reads CASSLGAPRAQYF. In DNA form, the CDR3 reads TGTGCCAGCAGCTTGGGGGCCCCAAGGGCCCAGTACTTC. The gene calls are TRBV5-6 and TRBJ2-5; no definite D call. Trimming removed 0 bases at V and 9 bases at J, with 12 bases between. Per the germline V gene, CDR1 is SGHDT and CDR2 is YYEEEE. The CDR3 length is 13 residues.

CDR3 nucleotide sequence: TGCGCCAGCAGCCAAGCGGTACAATCCTACGAGCAGTACTTC. Translation gives CASSQAVQSYEQYF. This chain joins TRBV4-3 and TRBJ2-7; D not certain. Germline lookup yields CDR1 LGHNA and CDR2 YSLEER. This CDR3 contains 14 residues. Deletions cut 1 base from V and 1 base from J, with 8 bases between.

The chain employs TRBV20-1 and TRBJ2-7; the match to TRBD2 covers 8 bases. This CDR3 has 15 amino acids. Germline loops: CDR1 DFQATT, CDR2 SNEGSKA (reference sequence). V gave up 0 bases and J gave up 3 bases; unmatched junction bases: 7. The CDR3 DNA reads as TGCAGTGCTAGAGATTTCCAGCGGGAGTACTACGAGCAGTACTTC. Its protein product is CSARDFQREYYEQYF.

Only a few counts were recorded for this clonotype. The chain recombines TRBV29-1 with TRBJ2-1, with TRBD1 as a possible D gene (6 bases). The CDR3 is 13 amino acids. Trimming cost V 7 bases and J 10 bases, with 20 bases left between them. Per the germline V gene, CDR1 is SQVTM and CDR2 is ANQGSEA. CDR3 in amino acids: CSGRGGSHSEQFF. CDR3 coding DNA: TGCAGCGGCAGAGGGGGTTCCCACAGCGAGCAGTTCTTC.